A selection of T cell receptor beta chains follows, all from one sample in a study of blood T cell repertoires in COVID-19. Sequencing used immunoSEQ multiplex PCR; TCRdb keeps in-frame clones, though not all of them. Altogether 73,000 or so clones are present, approximately 83% being singletons, with the ten largest covering about 6%. The sample comprised peripheral blood. All receptors derive from a woman aged 55-75 years with acute or convalescent COVID-19. The CDR3 runs from the conserved cysteine through the conserved F or W. D genes are given only for firm matches. Clone sizes are given selectively: once, few, many, or a class where the clone is expanded.

V gene	D gene	clone size	J gene	CDR3 DNA	CDR3 protein
TRBV5-4	TRBD1	once	TRBJ2-5	TGTGCCAGCAGTTGGGACAGGGGTCAAGAGACCCAGTACTTC	CASSWDRGQETQYF
TRBV23-1	TRBD2	.	TRBJ2-5	TGCGCCAGCAGGGGGGGGAGAAAAGAGACCCAGTACTTC	CASRGGRKETQYF
TRBV6-5	.	.	TRBJ1-2	TGTGCCAGCAGTTACTCAGCCGGAGGGAACTATGGCTACACCTTC	CASSYSAGGNYGYTF
TRBV3-1/TRBV3-2	.	.	TRBJ1-1	TGTGCCAGCAGCCAGGGCAGCACTGAAGCTTTCTTT	CASSQGSTEAFF
TRBV2	TRBD1	.	TRBJ1-2	TGTGCCAGCAGGGACAGGGTGAGCTATGGCTACACCTTC	CASRDRVSYGYTF
TRBV6-5	.	.	TRBJ1-2	TGTGCCAGCACCGAGGCCGGTTACTATGGCTACACCTTC	CASTEAGYYGYTF
TRBV6-2/TRBV6-3	.	.	TRBJ2-2	TGTGCCAGCAGTTTCTATCCTACTAGGCTGGGAACCGGGGAGCTGTTTTTT	CASSFYPTRLGTGELFF
TRBV5-1	.	.	TRBJ2-7	TGCGCCAGCAGCTTGACGGTGAGCTCCTACGAGCAGTACTTC	CASSLTVSSYEQYF
TRBV5-6	TRBD1	.	TRBJ1-4	TGTGCCAGCAGCTTGCCAGGACAGGGGGATGAAAAACTGTTTTTT	CASSLPGQGDEKLFF
TRBV5-1	.	few	TRBJ1-1	TGCGCCAGCAGCGGCGCAGGGGCCAGCACTGAAGCTTTCTTT	CASSGAGASTEAFF
TRBV7-9	TRBD2	.	TRBJ2-3	TGTGCCAGCAGCTCTGGGGGGGTAGCGGGGACAGATACGCAGTATTTT	CASSSGGVAGTDTQYF
TRBV3-1/TRBV3-2	TRBD2	.	TRBJ2-5	TGTGCCAGCAGCTCCGGGACTAGCGATTTCGGGACCCAGTACTTC	CASSSGTSDFGTQYF
TRBV7-2	TRBD2	.	TRBJ2-2	TGTGCCAGCAGCTTCGGACTAGCGGGGGGGAAAGGGGAGCTGTTTTTT	CASSFGLAGGKGELFF
TRBV29-1	.	.	TRBJ1-2	TGCAGCGTTGAAGAGGGGCCCTATGGCTACACCTTC	CSVEEGPYGYTF
TRBV6-5	TRBD1	.	TRBJ1-1	TGTGCCAGCAGTTACTCATCAGGGGGGAACACTGAAGCTTTCTTT	CASSYSSGGNTEAFF
TRBV27	.	.	TRBJ2-3	TGTGCCAGCAGTACGAGCCCATTGGGCACAGATACGCAGTATTTT	CASSTSPLGTDTQYF
TRBV18	.	.	TRBJ1-4	TGTGCCAGCTCACCAGGGGCGAAGGGCGAAAAACTGTTTTTT	CASSPGAKGEKLFF
TRBV7-2	.	few	TRBJ2-6	TGTGCCAGCAGTTTTAAGGGGCTTGGGGCCAACGTCCTGACTTTC	CASSFKGLGANVLTF
TRBV19	TRBD2	.	TRBJ2-3	TGTGCCAGTAGTACTGGGACAGCGGGGGGCCGCACAGATACGCAGTATTTT	CASSTGTAGGRTDTQYF
TRBV5-1	TRBD1	.	TRBJ1-2	TGCGCCAGCAGCAGAGGACAGGGCTATGGCTACACCTTC	CASSRGQGYGYTF
TRBV9	TRBD1	.	TRBJ1-1	TGTGCCAGCAGCGCAGCGAACAGGGGCACTGAAGCTTTCTTT	CASSAANRGTEAFF
TRBV9	.	.	TRBJ1-4	TGTGCCAGCAGCCTCGAGGTGGCTAATGAAAAACTGTTTTTT	CASSLEVANEKLFF
TRBV5-1	TRBD1	.	TRBJ1-4	TGCGCCAGCAGCTTGGAGGGACAGCGAGCTAATGAAAAACTGTTTTTT	CASSLEGQRANEKLFF
TRBV5-1	.	few	TRBJ1-1	TGCGCCAGCAGCCTGTCGGGGGGAACGAACACTGAAGCTTTCTTT	CASSLSGGTNTEAFF
TRBV3-1/TRBV3-2	TRBD1	.	TRBJ1-4	TGTGCCAGCAGGCTTCGGGGACAGGGTAATGAAAAACTGTTTTTT	CASRLRGQGNEKLFF
TRBV9	TRBD1	.	TRBJ2-5	TGTGCCAGCAGCGTATCTTCGACAGGGGGCAGAGAGACCCAGTACTTC	CASSVSSTGGRETQYF
TRBV19	TRBD1	.	TRBJ1-2	TGTGCCAGTAGTGACAGGGGGAGAAGGGGCTACACCTTC	CASSDRGRRGYTF
TRBV18	TRBD1	.	TRBJ1-2	TGTGCCAGCTCACCAGAGTTGACAGGGCATGGCTACACCTTC	CASSPELTGHGYTF
TRBV3-1/TRBV3-2	.	.	TRBJ1-1	TGTGCCAGCAGCCAGGGCCTCGAAGCTTTCTTT	CASSQGLEAFF
TRBV5-1	.	.	TRBJ1-6	TGCGCCAGCAGACCAACCGACAGCTCCTATTCACCCCTCCACTTT	CASRPTDSSYSPLHF
TRBV5-5	TRBD1	.	TRBJ1-2	TGTGCCAGCAGCTGGACAGGGCGAGATGGCTACACCTTC	CASSWTGRDGYTF
TRBV6-5	.	.	TRBJ2-2	TGTGCCAGCAGTAACCTTAGACAGTTGGGGTGGGAGCTGTTTTTT	CASSNLRQLGWELFF
TRBV5-1	.	.	TRBJ2-7	TGCGCCAGCAGCTTTCAGGGGGGCTCCTACGAGCAGTACTTC	CASSFQGGSYEQYF
TRBV7-8	TRBD1	.	TRBJ1-4	TGTGCCAGCAGCCGAAGCGCAGGGGGTCGGGGCGGTGAAAAACTGTTTTTT	CASSRSAGGRGGEKLFF
TRBV5-1	.	.	TRBJ1-2	TGCGCCAGCAGCGGCGCAGGGAGGGCTAACTATGGCTACACCTTC	CASSGAGRANYGYTF
TRBV5-4	TRBD1	.	TRBJ2-3	TGTGCCAGCAGCTTGTCCGGAGGGACAGGGCGATCAGATACGCAGTATTTT	CASSLSGGTGRSDTQYF
TRBV11-2	TRBD1	.	TRBJ1-3	TGTGCCAGCAGCGGAGGACAGGGGACGGGTGGAAACACCATATATTTT	CASSGGQGTGGNTIYF
TRBV11-2	TRBD2	few	TRBJ2-7	TGTGCCAGCTTGGCTAGCGGGGAAGACGAGCAGTACTTC	CASLASGEDEQYF
TRBV5-4	TRBD1	.	TRBJ2-5	TGTGCCACCAAGGGACAGGGGATGGCTGAGACCCAGTACTTC	CATKGQGMAETQYF
TRBV5-4	TRBD1	.	TRBJ1-2	TGTGCCAGCAGCCCTACGACAGGGGGCGTCTATGGCTACACCTTC	CASSPTTGGVYGYTF
TRBV4-2	TRBD1	.	TRBJ1-1	TGTGCCAGCAGCCAACAGGGGGGATTGAACACTGAAGCTTTCTTT	CASSQQGGLNTEAFF
TRBV10-3	.	few	TRBJ1-1	TGTGCCATCAGAGCACAGGGTCAGCTCACTGAAGCTTTCTTT	CAIRAQGQLTEAFF
TRBV2	.	.	TRBJ1-1	TGTGCCAGCAATGGAGAGAGGAACACTGAAGCTTTCTTT	CASNGERNTEAFF
TRBV10-3	.	.	TRBJ1-2	TGTGCCATCAGTACAGACACCGTCTCTAGCTCCGGCTACACCTTC	CAISTDTVSSSGYTF
TRBV30	.	.	TRBJ1-2	TGTGCCTGGAGTGTACAGGCAGGGGAGGGCTACACCTTC	CAWSVQAGEGYTF
TRBV3-1/TRBV3-2	.	.	TRBJ1-5	TGTGCCAGCAGCCAAGATCGGGTTCAGCCCCAGCATTTT	CASSQDRVQPQHF
TRBV29-1	TRBD1	.	TRBJ1-2	TGCAGCGCTATAACGCTGCAGGGACAGGGGTACGGCTACACCTTC	CSAITLQGQGYGYTF
TRBV3-1/TRBV3-2	.	.	TRBJ2-3	TGTGCCAGCAGCCAGCGACTTGGCACAGATACGCAGTATTTT	CASSQRLGTDTQYF
TRBV14	TRBD1	.	TRBJ1-2	TGTGCCAGCAGCCAAGGGGAGTGGACAGGGGGATCCTATGGCTACACCTTC	CASSQGEWTGGSYGYTF
TRBV10-3	.	.	TRBJ2-1	TGTGCCATCAGTGAGGGAGGGAGGAGGTTAAATGAGCAGTTCTTC	CAISEGGRRLNEQFF
TRBV29-1	TRBD1	.	TRBJ1-6	TGCAGCGTTCGGACAGGGGGCGATTCACCCCTCCACTTT	CSVRTGGDSPLHF
TRBV3-1/TRBV3-2	TRBD1	.	TRBJ2-7	TGTGCCAGCACCCCAACCTCGGGACAGCCTACCTACGAGCAGTACTTC	CASTPTSGQPTYEQYF
TRBV5-1	TRBD1	.	TRBJ1-1	TGCGCCAGCAGCTTACAGGGGGTCATGAACACTGAAGCTTTCTTT	CASSLQGVMNTEAFF
TRBV7-6	TRBD1	.	TRBJ1-1	TGTGCCAGCAGCCCACGGACAGGGGATTGGCCTGAAGCTTTCTTT	CASSPRTGDWPEAFF
TRBV3-1/TRBV3-2	TRBD1	few	TRBJ1-6	TGTGCCAGCAGCCCCGGGACAGCTAATTCACCCCTCCACTTT	CASSPGTANSPLHF
TRBV30	.	.	TRBJ1-1	TGTGCCTGGAGTCTCCAGGTCACTGAAGCTTTCTTT	CAWSLQVTEAFF
TRBV7-9	TRBD1	.	TRBJ1-2	TGTGCCAGCAGCCCGGGGGACAGGGGCTATGGCTACACCTTC	CASSPGDRGYGYTF
TRBV6-5	TRBD2	few	TRBJ2-7	TGTGCCAGCAGTTACTTCCCCAGCGGGACCTACGAGCAGTACTTC	CASSYFPSGTYEQYF